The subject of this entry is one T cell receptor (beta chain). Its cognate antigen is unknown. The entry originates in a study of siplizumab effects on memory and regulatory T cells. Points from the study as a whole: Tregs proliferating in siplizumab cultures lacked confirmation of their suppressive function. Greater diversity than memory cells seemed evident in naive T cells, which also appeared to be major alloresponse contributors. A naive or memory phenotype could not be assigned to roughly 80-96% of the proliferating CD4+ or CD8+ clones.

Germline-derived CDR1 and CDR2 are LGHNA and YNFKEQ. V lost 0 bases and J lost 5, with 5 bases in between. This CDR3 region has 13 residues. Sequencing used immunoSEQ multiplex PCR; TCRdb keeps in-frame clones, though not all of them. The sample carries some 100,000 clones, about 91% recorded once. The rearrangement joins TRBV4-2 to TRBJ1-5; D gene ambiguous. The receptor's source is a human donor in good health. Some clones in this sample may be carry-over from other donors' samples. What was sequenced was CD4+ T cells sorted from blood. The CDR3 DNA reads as TGTGCCAGCAGCCAAGATGCGGATCAGCCCCAGCATTTT. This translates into CASSQDADQPQHF.